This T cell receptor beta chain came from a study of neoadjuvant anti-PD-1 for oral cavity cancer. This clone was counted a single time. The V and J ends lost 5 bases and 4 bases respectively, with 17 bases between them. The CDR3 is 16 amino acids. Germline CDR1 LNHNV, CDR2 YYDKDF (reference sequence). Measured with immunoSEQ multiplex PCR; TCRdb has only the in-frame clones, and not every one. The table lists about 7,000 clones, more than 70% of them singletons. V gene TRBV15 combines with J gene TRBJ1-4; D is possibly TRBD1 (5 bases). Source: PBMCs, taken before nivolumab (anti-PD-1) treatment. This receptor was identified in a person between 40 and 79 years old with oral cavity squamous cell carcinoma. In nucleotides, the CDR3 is TGTGCCACCAGCGTGGGGGGGGGTAATTATAATGAAAAACTGTTTTTT. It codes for CATSVGGGNYNEKLFF. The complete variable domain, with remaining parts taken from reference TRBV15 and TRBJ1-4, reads DAMVIQNPRYQVTQFGKPVTLSCSQTLNHNVMYWYQQKSSQAPKLLFHYYDKDFNNEADTPDNFQSRRPNTSFCFLDIRSPGLGDTAMYLCATSVGGGNYNEKLFFGSGTQLSVL.